Listed below are T cell receptor beta chains from one sample, sequenced in a study of T cells after yellow fever vaccination. TCRdb re-called the 5' RACE reads through MiXCR, storing one row per CDR3 protein. The data show 300,000 to 400,000 distinct CDR3 sequences, about 10% seen once. Sequenced material: CD4+ T cells sorted from PBMCs, taken 45 days after the yellow fever booster vaccination. Receptors originate from a man between 18 and 29 years old who received the YFV17D yellow fever vaccine. The CDR3 runs from the conserved cysteine through the conserved F or W. D genes are given only for firm matches. Size is omitted from some rows. Given values are once, few, many or a class for expanded clones.

abundance: many
len: 16
v_gene: TRBV7-9
j_gene: TRBJ2-3
d_gene: .
CDR3aa: CASSLGRDIGTDTQYF
CDR3nt: TGTGCCAGCAGCTTAGGCCGGGACATTGGCACAGATACGCAGTATTTT

abundance: many
len: 12
v_gene: TRBV18
j_gene: TRBJ1-1
d_gene: .
CDR3aa: CASSAVAWGGVF
CDR3nt: TGTGCCAGCTCAGCGGTGGCTTGGGGGGGAGTCTTT

abundance: .
len: 14
v_gene: TRBV7-9
j_gene: TRBJ1-5
d_gene: TRBD1
CDR3aa: CASSATGVDQPQHF
CDR3nt: TGTGCCAGCAGCGCGACAGGGGTGGATCAGCCCCAGCATTTT

abundance: .
len: 13
v_gene: TRBV7-9
j_gene: TRBJ1-1
d_gene: .
CDR3aa: CASSYTMNTEAFF
CDR3nt: TGTGCCAGCAGCTATACCATGAACACTGAAGCTTTCTTT

abundance: many
len: 12
v_gene: TRBV4-3
j_gene: TRBJ2-1
d_gene: .
CDR3aa: CASSQDGSEQFF
CDR3nt: TGCGCCAGCAGCCAAGATGGGAGTGAGCAGTTCTTC

abundance: .
len: 17
v_gene: TRBV5-1
j_gene: TRBJ2-3
d_gene: TRBD2
CDR3aa: CASSWGNSGGNTDTQYF
CDR3nt: TGCGCCAGCAGCTGGGGGAACAGCGGGGGCAACACAGATACGCAGTATTTT

abundance: few
len: 15
v_gene: TRBV4-2
j_gene: TRBJ2-4
d_gene: .
CDR3aa: CASSQEGRAENIQYF
CDR3nt: TGTGCCAGCAGCCAAGAAGGTAGGGCCGAAAACATTCAGTACTTC

abundance: .
len: 14
v_gene: TRBV12-3/TRBV12-4
j_gene: TRBJ1-2
d_gene: TRBD1
CDR3aa: CASSKGQGSYGYTF
CDR3nt: TGTGCCAGCAGCAAAGGACAGGGCTCCTATGGCTACACCTTC

abundance: .
len: 13
v_gene: TRBV6-2/TRBV6-3
j_gene: TRBJ1-5
d_gene: .
CDR3aa: CASTLDRNQPQHF
CDR3nt: TGTGCCAGCACCTTAGATCGGAATCAGCCCCAGCATTTT

abundance: .
len: 14
v_gene: TRBV7-3
j_gene: TRBJ2-1
d_gene: TRBD2
CDR3aa: CASSPRGGHHEQFF
CDR3nt: TGTGCCAGCAGCCCGCGGGGGGGCCATCATGAGCAGTTCTTC

abundance: .
len: 15
v_gene: TRBV4-3
j_gene: TRBJ1-4
d_gene: TRBD1
CDR3aa: CASSHAGTGGEKLFF
CDR3nt: TGCGCCAGCAGCCATGCCGGGACAGGGGGTGAAAAACTGTTTTTT

abundance: few
len: 15
v_gene: TRBV18
j_gene: TRBJ1-3
d_gene: .
CDR3aa: CASSPPGRTGNTIYF
CDR3nt: TGTGCCAGCTCACCACCGGGCAGAACTGGAAACACCATATATTTT

abundance: .
len: 13
v_gene: TRBV6-1
j_gene: TRBJ2-5
d_gene: TRBD2
CDR3aa: CASSGAGKETQYF
CDR3nt: TGTGCCAGCAGTGGAGCGGGGAAAGAGACCCAGTACTTC

abundance: .
len: 17
v_gene: TRBV18
j_gene: TRBJ2-3
d_gene: TRBD2
CDR3aa: CASSSRSSGGHTDTQYF
CDR3nt: TGTGCCAGCTCGAGCCGGAGTAGCGGGGGACACACAGATACGCAGTATTTT

abundance: .
len: 15
v_gene: TRBV7-2
j_gene: TRBJ1-1
d_gene: .
CDR3aa: CASSQRGGRYTEAFF
CDR3nt: TGTGCCAGCAGCCAGAGGGGGGGTCGCTACACTGAAGCTTTCTTT

abundance: few
len: 15
v_gene: TRBV5-1
j_gene: TRBJ2-7
d_gene: TRBD1
CDR3aa: CASTPTGGGYYEQYF
CDR3nt: TGCGCCAGCACTCCGACAGGGGGGGGCTACTACGAGCAGTACTTC

abundance: few
len: 20
v_gene: TRBV7-2
j_gene: TRBJ2-1
d_gene: .
CDR3aa: CASSQPRAVASPTSYNEQFF
CDR3nt: TGTGCCAGCAGCCAACCCCGCGCGGTGGCTTCCCCAACCTCCTACAATGAGCAGTTCTTC

abundance: few
len: 11
v_gene: TRBV5-6
j_gene: TRBJ2-3
d_gene: .
CDR3aa: CASSWDETQYF
CDR3nt: TGTGCCAGCAGCTGGGACGAGACGCAGTATTTT

abundance: many
len: 15
v_gene: TRBV6-5
j_gene: TRBJ1-1
d_gene: .
CDR3aa: CASSFSRGMETEAFF
CDR3nt: TGTGCCAGCTCCTTCTCAAGGGGGATGGAGACTGAAGCTTTCTTT

abundance: few
len: 12
v_gene: TRBV30
j_gene: TRBJ1-2
d_gene: .
CDR3aa: CAWTPGSSGYTF
CDR3nt: TGTGCCTGGACCCCCGGGTCGAGTGGCTACACCTTC

abundance: few
len: 15
v_gene: TRBV11-2
j_gene: TRBJ2-3
d_gene: TRBD2
CDR3aa: CASSPSGGYRDTQYF
CDR3nt: TGTGCCAGCAGCCCTAGCGGGGGATACCGGGATACGCAGTATTTT

abundance: .
len: 14
v_gene: TRBV5-6
j_gene: TRBJ2-3
d_gene: .
CDR3aa: CASSSVGGTDTQYF
CDR3nt: TGTGCCAGCAGCTCCGTCGGAGGCACAGATACGCAGTATTTT

abundance: .
len: 14
v_gene: TRBV3-1
j_gene: TRBJ2-3
d_gene: TRBD2
CDR3aa: CASSRAGVSDTQYF
CDR3nt: TGTGCCAGCAGCCGGGCGGGGGTCTCAGATACGCAGTATTTT

abundance: .
len: 13
v_gene: TRBV20-1
j_gene: TRBJ1-6
d_gene: .
CDR3aa: CSAIDSFNSPLHF
CDR3nt: TGCAGTGCCATTGACAGTTTTAATTCACCCCTCCACTTT

abundance: .
len: 15
v_gene: TRBV25-1
j_gene: TRBJ2-1
d_gene: TRBD1
CDR3aa: CASSEFGTGGNEQFF
CDR3nt: TGTGCCAGCAGTGAATTCGGGACAGGGGGCAATGAGCAGTTCTTC

abundance: .
len: 16
v_gene: TRBV3-1
j_gene: TRBJ2-3
d_gene: TRBD1
CDR3aa: CASSQEWGTGPDTQYF
CDR3nt: TGTGCCAGCAGCCAAGAATGGGGGACAGGACCAGATACGCAGTATTTT

abundance: .
len: 17
v_gene: TRBV24-1
j_gene: TRBJ2-3
d_gene: .
CDR3aa: CATSDSRTFSSTDTQYF
CDR3nt: TGTGCCACCAGTGATTCCCGGACCTTTTCTAGCACAGATACGCAGTATTTT

abundance: few
len: 13
v_gene: TRBV11-2
j_gene: TRBJ1-5
d_gene: .
CDR3aa: CASSSRANQPQHF
CDR3nt: TGTGCCAGCAGCTCCAGGGCGAATCAGCCCCAGCATTTT

abundance: many
len: 15
v_gene: TRBV4-2
j_gene: TRBJ1-4
d_gene: .
CDR3aa: CASSQAGEVGEKLFF
CDR3nt: TGTGCCAGCAGCCAAGCAGGAGAAGTCGGGGAAAAACTGTTTTTT

abundance: .
len: 15
v_gene: TRBV5-5
j_gene: TRBJ2-3
d_gene: TRBD1
CDR3aa: CASSIPGGRSDTQYF
CDR3nt: TGTGCCAGCAGCATACCAGGGGGCCGCTCAGATACGCAGTATTTT

abundance: few
len: 13
v_gene: TRBV13
j_gene: TRBJ1-5
d_gene: .
CDR3aa: CASSPARGQPQHF
CDR3nt: TGTGCCAGCAGCCCGGCCCGGGGTCAGCCCCAGCATTTT

abundance: few
len: 14
v_gene: TRBV7-8
j_gene: TRBJ1-5
d_gene: .
CDR3aa: CASSPAGGDQPQHF
CDR3nt: TGTGCCAGCAGCCCGGCGGGAGGAGATCAGCCCCAGCATTTT

abundance: .
len: 15
v_gene: TRBV6-1
j_gene: TRBJ2-3
d_gene: .
CDR3aa: CASSNGGPSTDTQYF
CDR3nt: TGTGCCAGCAGTAACGGGGGGCCGAGCACAGATACGCAGTATTTT

abundance: .
len: 14
v_gene: TRBV30
j_gene: TRBJ1-3
d_gene: .
CDR3aa: CASLLGARGNTIYF
CDR3nt: TGTGCCTCCCTCCTGGGGGCGCGTGGAAACACCATATATTTT

abundance: .
len: 16
v_gene: TRBV2
j_gene: TRBJ2-1
d_gene: .
CDR3aa: CASSEGTRGATVEQFF
CDR3nt: TGTGCCAGCAGTGAGGGGACTCGGGGGGCTACCGTTGAGCAGTTCTTC

abundance: .
len: 13
v_gene: TRBV2
j_gene: TRBJ1-4
d_gene: .
CDR3aa: CASRRDYRGKLFF
CDR3nt: TGTGCCAGCAGGAGGGACTATCGAGGAAAACTGTTTTTT

abundance: few
len: 15
v_gene: TRBV7-9
j_gene: TRBJ2-5
d_gene: TRBD2
CDR3aa: CASSASGRGRETQYF
CDR3nt: TGTGCCAGCAGCGCGTCCGGGAGGGGGAGAGAGACCCAGTACTTC

abundance: .
len: 15
v_gene: TRBV5-1
j_gene: TRBJ2-5
d_gene: .
CDR3aa: CASSRTGPPGETQYF
CDR3nt: TGCGCCAGCAGCCGTACAGGTCCCCCTGGAGAGACCCAGTACTTC

abundance: .
len: 13
v_gene: TRBV18
j_gene: TRBJ2-5
d_gene: .
CDR3aa: CASSPPQRETQYF
CDR3nt: TGTGCCAGCTCACCCCCCCAGAGAGAGACCCAGTACTTC

abundance: .
len: 14
v_gene: TRBV6-6
j_gene: TRBJ1-5
d_gene: .
CDR3aa: CASSYDSGDQPQHF
CDR3nt: TGTGCCAGCAGTTATGATTCGGGAGACCAGCCCCAGCATTTT

abundance: .
len: 13
v_gene: TRBV21-1
j_gene: TRBJ2-5
d_gene: .
CDR3aa: CASSKVGGETQYF
CDR3nt: TGTGCCAGCAGCAAAGTGGGGGGGGAGACCCAGTACTTC

abundance: .
len: 15
v_gene: TRBV2
j_gene: TRBJ1-1
d_gene: TRBD1
CDR3aa: CASRDHRGLYTEAFF
CDR3nt: TGTGCCAGCAGGGACCACAGGGGGCTGTACACTGAAGCTTTCTTT

abundance: .
len: 16
v_gene: TRBV27
j_gene: TRBJ2-6
d_gene: .
CDR3aa: CASSLRQGFGANVLTF
CDR3nt: TGTGCCAGCAGTTTACGTCAGGGGTTTGGGGCCAACGTCCTGACTTTC

abundance: once
len: 14
v_gene: TRBV20-1
j_gene: TRBJ1-5
d_gene: .
CDR3aa: CSARDPAVNQPQHF
CDR3nt: TGCAGTGCTAGAGATCCGGCAGTCAATCAGCCCCAGCATTTT

abundance: .
len: 16
v_gene: TRBV7-9
j_gene: TRBJ1-5
d_gene: .
CDR3aa: CASSSGLWGPNQPQHF
CDR3nt: TGTGCCAGCAGCTCTGGACTATGGGGGCCCAATCAGCCCCAGCATTTT

abundance: many
len: 12
v_gene: TRBV7-9
j_gene: TRBJ1-5
d_gene: .
CDR3aa: CATQRIDQPQHF
CDR3nt: TGTGCCACCCAAAGGATAGATCAGCCCCAGCATTTT

abundance: .
len: 14
v_gene: TRBV7-9
j_gene: TRBJ2-5
d_gene: TRBD2
CDR3aa: CASSQRGIQETQYF
CDR3nt: TGTGCCAGCAGCCAGCGGGGTATACAAGAGACCCAGTACTTC

abundance: many
len: 15
v_gene: TRBV24-1
j_gene: TRBJ1-2
d_gene: .
CDR3aa: CATSDPSRGSYGYTF
CDR3nt: TGTGCCACCAGTGATCCTTCCAGGGGTAGCTATGGCTACACCTTC

abundance: few
len: 18
v_gene: TRBV5-1
j_gene: TRBJ2-5
d_gene: TRBD2
CDR3aa: CASSFPRELAGGIETQYF
CDR3nt: TGCGCCAGCAGCTTCCCCCGGGAGCTAGCGGGGGGGATTGAGACCCAGTACTTC

abundance: .
len: 13
v_gene: TRBV7-2
j_gene: TRBJ2-7
d_gene: TRBD1
CDR3aa: CASSLAGQSGQYF
CDR3nt: TGTGCCAGCAGCTTAGCGGGACAGTCGGGACAGTACTTC

abundance: few
len: 15
v_gene: TRBV19
j_gene: TRBJ1-1
d_gene: .
CDR3aa: CASSIDRLGNTEAFF
CDR3nt: TGTGCCAGTAGTATAGATCGGTTGGGGAACACTGAAGCTTTCTTT

abundance: few
len: 17
v_gene: TRBV6-2/TRBV6-3
j_gene: TRBJ2-2
d_gene: .
CDR3aa: CASSYPTGYANTGELFF
CDR3nt: TGTGCCAGCAGTTACCCTACAGGTTACGCGAACACCGGGGAGCTGTTTTTT

abundance: .
len: 16
v_gene: TRBV10-3
j_gene: TRBJ2-2
d_gene: .
CDR3aa: CAIREGLGTYTGELFF
CDR3nt: TGTGCCATCAGGGAGGGACTTGGAACGTACACCGGGGAGCTGTTTTTT

abundance: .
len: 14
v_gene: TRBV29-1
j_gene: TRBJ2-5
d_gene: .
CDR3aa: CSVEDVRRQETQYF
CDR3nt: TGCAGCGTTGAAGATGTCCGCCGCCAAGAGACCCAGTACTTC

abundance: few
len: 14
v_gene: TRBV7-8
j_gene: TRBJ2-2
d_gene: .
CDR3aa: CASSNQQRVGELFF
CDR3nt: TGTGCCAGCAGCAATCAACAAAGGGTTGGGGAGCTGTTTTTT